Shown below are 18 T cell receptor beta chains from a single sample sequenced in a study of Graves' ophthalmopathy and Graves' hyperthyroidism. Amplified TCR beta CDR3 regions were obtained using RNA transcripts as template. Second-round multiplex PCR came after first-round RT-PCR with HTBI primers. TCRdb analysed the multiplex PCR reads with MiXCR anew, one entry per CDR3 protein. The table records about 1.1 million distinct CDR3 sequences, about two fifths of them present only once. The sequencing input was peripheral blood or thyroid tissue (not recorded which). The receptors here all came from an adult man with Graves' hyperthyroidism.

Concerning this clonotype: Relative to the germline gene, one junction end is altered; a read error may explain this. This rearrangement joins TRBV12-3 or TRBV12-4 to TRBJ1-1, with D unclear. The CDR3 covers 12 residues. This CDR3 is CASSLEPLTAFF. The CDR3, as DNA: TGTGCCAGCAGCTTAGAACCTCTGACGGCTTTCTTT.

Regarding this clonotype: It may be a read error: a sequence one base away is much more abundant. The chain combines TRBV5-1 with TRBJ1-2; a weak D match, TRBD1 (5 bases). The germline gives CDR1 SGHRS, CDR2 YFSETQ. The CDR3 covers 17 residues. The CDR3 nucleotides read TGCGCCGGCAGCTTGGCAACAGGTAGTGAATCGATCTATGGCTACACCTTC. This encodes CAGSLATGSESIYGYTF.

This chain joins TRBV9 and TRBJ1-5; D is unclear. Per germline, CDR1 SGDLS and CDR2 YYNGEE. The V and J ends lost 4 bases and 4 bases respectively, with 9 bases between them. This CDR3 comprises 13 residues. CDR3 loop: CASSSTTNQPQHF. CDR3 bases: TGTGCCAGCAGCTCGACGACTAATCAGCCCCAGCATTTT.

The chain links TRBV15 to TRBJ2-7, with D possibly matching TRBD2 (5 bases). The CDR3 loop spans 15 amino acids. V was pared by 0 bases and J by 5 bases, with 14 bases between. Germline V CDR1 and CDR2: LNHNV, YYDKDF (reference sequence). In DNA, the CDR3 is TGTGCCACCAGCAGAGATCGCCAGGTCGGGGACGAGCAGTACTTC. Its translation is CATSRDRQVGDEQYF.

This clonotype appeared a few times. This may arise from a read error, as a much more abundant clone is one base away. V and J are TRBV10-2 and TRBJ2-7; the match to TRBD1 covers 8 bases. The CDR3 sequence is 17 residues long. Germline V gene sequence: CDR1 WSHSY, CDR2 SAAADI. Unmatched junction bases numbered 15, after V lost 2 bases and J lost 6 bases. CDR3: CASSEPGSPGQGFEQYF. The DNA of the CDR3 is TGCGCCAGCAGTGAGCCGGGGTCGCCTGGACAGGGCTTCGAGCAGTACTTC.

A word on this clonotype: Possible read error: a much larger clone is one base away. The chain uses TRBV2 and TRBJ2-5, with a tentative D call TRBD1 (6 bases). This CDR3 is 13 amino acids long. CDR1 SNHLY and CDR2 FYNNEI come from the germline V gene. The CDR3 bases are TGTGCCAGCAGTGATGGGGGACAAGGGACCCAGTACTTC. Protein: CASSDGGQGTQYF.

The V and J genes are TRBV13 and TRBJ1-1; D is undetermined. CDR1 is PRHDT and CDR2 is FYEKMQ in the germline V gene (reference sequence). CDR3 length: 15 residues. Trimming left V 6 bases short and J 4 bases short, with 18 bases between. The CDR3 DNA is TGTGCCAGCAGTCGGTCGGGGAGAGATTCCACTGAAGCTTTCTTT. Its translation: CASSRSGRDSTEAFF. The full variable domain, rest sourced from reference TRBV13 and TRBJ1-1, is AAGVIQSPRHLIKEKRETATLKCYPIPRHDTVYWYQQGPGQDPQFLISFYEKMQSDKGSIPDRFSAQQFSDYHSELNMSSLELGDSALYFCASSRSGRDSTEAFFGQGTRLTVV.

This clonotype was detected ten times or more. This chain connects TRBV5-1 to TRBJ1-6; possibly TRBD1 for D (6 bases). The germline CDR1 and CDR2 sequences are SGHRS and YFSETQ. The germline V and J ends were trimmed by 0 bases and 8 bases, with 18 bases remaining between them. The CDR3 is made up of 17 amino acids. The CDR3 DNA follows: TGCGCCAGCAGCTTGGCAGGGGTATCGGCCCCGGATTCACCCCTCCACTTT. This sequence encodes CASSLAGVSAPDSPLHF.

The V call is TRBV10-3, the J call TRBJ1-5; a possible D gene is TRBD1 (5 bases). The germline V gene encodes CDR1 ENHRY and CDR2 SYGVKD. This CDR3 has 17 residues. Trimming took off 3 bases at V and 4 bases at J, with 19 bases between the two ends. The CDR3 DNA sequence: TGTGCCATCAGTGACGGGGGAACAGTGGTATCGAATCAGCCCCAGCATTTT. Protein: CAISDGGTVVSNQPQHF.

The V and J genes are TRBV10-3 and TRBJ1-2, with D perhaps TRBD1 (5 bases). Deletions cut 6 bases from V and 9 bases from J, with 17 bases between. This CDR3 has 13 residues. The V gene's germline CDR1 is ENHRY and CDR2 SYGVKD. The CDR3 DNA reads TGTGCCATCAGCTTGGATTCAGGGAACAGCTACACCTTC. Residues: CAISLDSGNSYTF.

The rearrangement joins TRBV19 to TRBJ1-5; D gene ambiguous. V was clipped by 6 bases and J by 0 bases, with 12 bases between them. The length of the CDR3 is 15 residues. Germline values: CDR1 LNHDA, CDR2 SQIVND (reference sequence). CDR3 loop: CASRPEFYSNQPQHF. DNA for the CDR3: TGTGCCAGTAGGCCCGAATTTTATAGCAATCAGCCCCAGCATTTT.

This clonotype was seen a handful of times. The rearrangement joins TRBV7-2 to TRBJ2-2; 8 bases are a match to TRBD1. This CDR3 has 18 amino acids. Per germline, CDR1 SGHTA and CDR2 FQGNSA. V lost 5 bases to trimming and J lost 7 bases; unmatched junction nucleotides: 18. In nucleotides, the CDR3 is TGTGCCAGCAGCGGACCCCATATTGTGACAGGGGTTAGCGGGGAGCTGTTTTTT. Its translation: CASSGPHIVTGVSGELFF.

This sequence joins TRBV15 and TRBJ1-4; maybe TRBD1 (5 bases). Trimming took off 0 bases at V and 7 bases at J, with 12 bases between the two ends. The CDR3 runs to 15 residues. CDR1 is LNHNV and CDR2 is YYDKDF in the germline V gene (reference sequence). CDR3 in amino acids: CATSRDGGIAEKLFF. The DNA for the CDR3 is TGTGCCACCAGCAGAGATGGGGGAATCGCTGAAAAACTGTTTTTT.

This clonotype showed up just a few times. V gene TRBV7-2 combines with J gene TRBJ2-5; 8 positions match TRBD1. This CDR3 comprises 17 residues. Germline V gene data show CDR1 as SGHTA and CDR2 as FQGNSA. V lost 5 bases and J lost 3; bases outside the gene matches: 14. The CDR3 nucleotides are TGTGCCAGCAGCCAAGAAAGAGGAATGGACAGGGAAGAGACCCAGTACTTC. This gives the protein CASSQERGMDREETQYF.

This clonotype occurred many times. The chain has TRBV6-6 and TRBJ2-6; D possibly corresponds to TRBD2 (5 bases). V was trimmed by 6 bases and J by 8 bases, leaving 20 bases between them. The CDR3 runs to 16 residues. The germline V gene encodes CDR1 MNHNY and CDR2 SVGAGI (reference sequence). CDR3 sequence (DNA): TGTGCCAGCAGCATAAGAGGGTCTCTGAGGACCAACGTCCTGACTTTC. Translated, it gives CASSIRGSLRTNVLTF.

This clonotype showed up many times. The CDR3 nucleotides are TGTGCCAGCAGCCAGACGGGGACAGAGCCCTACGAGCAGTACTTC. Residues: CASSQTGTEPYEQYF. The rearrangement joins TRBV7-8 to TRBJ2-7; 7 bases are a match to TRBD1. CDR1 and CDR2 (germline): SGHVS, FQNEAQ. The trim removed 5 bases at V and 2 bases at J, leaving 9 bases unmatched. This CDR3 spans 15 amino acids.

This clonotype was picked up one time. The CDR3 here is CASSMFGENTGELFF. Here the CDR3 DNA reads TGTGCCAGTAGTATGTTCGGGGAGAACACCGGGGAGCTGTTTTTT. J is TRBJ2-2 and V is TRBV19; D is possibly TRBD2 (5 bases). Germline-derived CDR1 and CDR2 are LNHDA and SQIVND (reference sequence). The CDR3 contains 15 residues. V was trimmed by 3 bases and J by 1 base, leaving 9 bases between them. The full variable domain, rest sourced from reference TRBV19 and TRBJ2-2, is DGGITQSPKYLFRKEGQNVTLSCEQNLNHDAMYWYRQDPGQGLRLIYYSQIVNDFQKGDIAEGYSVSREKKESFPLTVTSAQKNPTAFYLCASSMFGENTGELFFGEGSRLTVL.

This clonotype was seen just once. The CDR3 ends on some other residue instead of the conserved phenylalanine or tryptophan, so this is likely a read error. It is unclear where the CDR3 begins or ends on the DNA, so no DNA is shown, and the CDR3 is as TCRdb lists it. The chain is built from TRBV5-6 and TRBJ1-6. Germline CDR1 SGHDT, CDR2 YYEEEE. The CDR3 spans 11 amino acids, including both terminal residues. CDR3: CASSQDAGPHY.